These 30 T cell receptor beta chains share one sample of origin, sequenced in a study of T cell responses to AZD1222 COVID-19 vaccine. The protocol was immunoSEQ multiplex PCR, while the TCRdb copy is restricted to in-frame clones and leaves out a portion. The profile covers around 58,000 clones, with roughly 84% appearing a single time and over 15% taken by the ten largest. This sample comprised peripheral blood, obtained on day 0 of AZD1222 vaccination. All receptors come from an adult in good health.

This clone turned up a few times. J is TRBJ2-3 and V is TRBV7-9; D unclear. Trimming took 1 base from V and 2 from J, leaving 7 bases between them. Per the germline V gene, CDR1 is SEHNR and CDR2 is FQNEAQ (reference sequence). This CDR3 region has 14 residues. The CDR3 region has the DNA TGTGCCAGCAGCTTAGAACAGTTCACAGATACGCAGTATTTT. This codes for CASSLEQFTDTQYF.

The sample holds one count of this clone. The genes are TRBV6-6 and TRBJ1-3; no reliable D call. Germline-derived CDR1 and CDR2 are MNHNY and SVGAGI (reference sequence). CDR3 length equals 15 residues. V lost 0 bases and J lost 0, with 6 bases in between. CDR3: CASSYSLVSGNTIYF. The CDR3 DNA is TGTGCCAGCAGTTACTCATTAGTCTCTGGAAACACCATATATTTT.

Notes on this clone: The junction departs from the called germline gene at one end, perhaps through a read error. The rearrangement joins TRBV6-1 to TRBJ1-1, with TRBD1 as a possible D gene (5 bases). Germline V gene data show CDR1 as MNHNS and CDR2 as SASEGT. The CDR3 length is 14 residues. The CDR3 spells CASSQAGGKSEAFF. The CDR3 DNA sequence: TGTGCCAGCAGTCAAGCGGGGGGTAAGTCTGAAGCTTTCTTT.

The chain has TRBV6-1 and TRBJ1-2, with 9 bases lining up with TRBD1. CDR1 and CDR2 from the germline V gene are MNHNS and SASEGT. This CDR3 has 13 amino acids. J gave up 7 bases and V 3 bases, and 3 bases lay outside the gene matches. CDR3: CASSEGQGGGYTF. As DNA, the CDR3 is TGTGCCAGCAGTGAGGGACAGGGTGGTGGCTACACCTTC.

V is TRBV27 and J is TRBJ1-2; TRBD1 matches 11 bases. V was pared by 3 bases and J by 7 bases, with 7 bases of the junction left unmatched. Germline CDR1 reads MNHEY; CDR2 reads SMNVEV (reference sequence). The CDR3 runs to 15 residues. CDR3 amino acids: CASSFGTGGFGGYTF. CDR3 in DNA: TGTGCCAGCAGTTTCGGGACAGGGGGATTTGGTGGCTACACCTTC.

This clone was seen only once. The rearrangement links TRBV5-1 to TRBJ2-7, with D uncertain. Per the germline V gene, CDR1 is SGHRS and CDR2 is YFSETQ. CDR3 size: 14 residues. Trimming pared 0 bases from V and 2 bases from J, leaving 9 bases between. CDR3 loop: CASSLDDFPYEQYF. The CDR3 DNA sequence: TGCGCCAGCAGCTTGGATGATTTTCCCTACGAGCAGTACTTC.

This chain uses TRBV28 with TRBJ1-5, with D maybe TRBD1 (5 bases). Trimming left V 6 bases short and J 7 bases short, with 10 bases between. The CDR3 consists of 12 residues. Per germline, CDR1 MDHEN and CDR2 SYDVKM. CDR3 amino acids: CASSRGGQPQHF. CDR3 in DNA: TGTGCCAGCAGCCGCGGGGGACAGCCCCAGCATTTT.

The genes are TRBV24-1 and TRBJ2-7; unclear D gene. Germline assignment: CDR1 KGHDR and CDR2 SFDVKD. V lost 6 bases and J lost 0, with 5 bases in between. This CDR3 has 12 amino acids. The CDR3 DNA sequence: TGTGCCACCAGTTCGGACTCCTACGAGCAGTACTTC. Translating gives CATSSDSYEQYF.

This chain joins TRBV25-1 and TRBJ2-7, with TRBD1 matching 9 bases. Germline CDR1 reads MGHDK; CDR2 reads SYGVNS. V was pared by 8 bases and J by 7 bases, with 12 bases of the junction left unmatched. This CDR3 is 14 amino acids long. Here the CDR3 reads CASPGQGRIGEQYV. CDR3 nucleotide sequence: TGTGCCAGCCCTGGACAGGGGAGGATCGGGGAGCAGTACGTC.

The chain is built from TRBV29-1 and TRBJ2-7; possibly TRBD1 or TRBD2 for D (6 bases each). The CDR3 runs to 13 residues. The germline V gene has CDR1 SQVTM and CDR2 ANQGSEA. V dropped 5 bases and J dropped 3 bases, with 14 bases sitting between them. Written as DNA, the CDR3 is TGCAGCGTTCTCTTAGGGGGAGGCTACGAGCAGTACTTC. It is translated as CSVLLGGGYEQYF.

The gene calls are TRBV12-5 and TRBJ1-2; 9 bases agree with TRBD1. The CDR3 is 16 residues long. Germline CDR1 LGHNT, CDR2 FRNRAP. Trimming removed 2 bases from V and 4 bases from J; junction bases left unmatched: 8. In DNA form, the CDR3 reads TGTGCTAGTGGTTTGACAACAGGGGGCGCGGGCTATGGCTACACCTTC. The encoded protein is CASGLTTGGAGYGYTF.

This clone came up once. Written as DNA, the CDR3 is TGCGCCAGCAGCTCCGGCGTCGGGGGCCGAGGAGCTTTCTTT. As protein: CASSSGVGGRGAFF. The chain is built from TRBV5-1 and TRBJ1-1; D possibly corresponds to TRBD1 (6 bases). Trimming pared 3 bases from V and 10 bases from J, leaving 19 bases between. CDR1 is SGHRS, CDR2 YFSETQ, per germline. The CDR3 runs 14 residues. The whole variable domain, remainder taken from reference TRBV5-1 and TRBJ1-1, is KAGVTQTPRYLIKTRGQQVTLSCSPISGHRSVSWYQQTPGQGLQFLFEYFSETQRNKGNFPGRFSGRQFSNSRSEMNVSTLELGDSALYLCASSSGVGGRGAFFGQGTRLTVV.

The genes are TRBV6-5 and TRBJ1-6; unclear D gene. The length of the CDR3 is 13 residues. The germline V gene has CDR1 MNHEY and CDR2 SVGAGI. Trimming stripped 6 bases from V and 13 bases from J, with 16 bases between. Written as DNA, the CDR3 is TGTGCCAGCAGCCAGAGCGGCCCGTTTCCCCTCCACTTT. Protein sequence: CASSQSGPFPLHF.

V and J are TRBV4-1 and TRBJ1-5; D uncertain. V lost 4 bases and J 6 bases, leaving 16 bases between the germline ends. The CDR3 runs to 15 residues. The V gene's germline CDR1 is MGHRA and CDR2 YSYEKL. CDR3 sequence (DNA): TGCGCCAGCAGCCCGAAACGTGGTATCGGTCAGCCCCAGCATTTT. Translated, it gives CASSPKRGIGQPQHF.

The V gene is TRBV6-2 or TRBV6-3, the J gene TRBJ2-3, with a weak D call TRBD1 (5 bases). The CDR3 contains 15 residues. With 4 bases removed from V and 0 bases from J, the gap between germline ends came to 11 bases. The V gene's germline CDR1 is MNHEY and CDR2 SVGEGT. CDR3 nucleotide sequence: TGTGCCAGCAGTTGGACACTCGTTAGCACAGATACGCAGTATTTT. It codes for CASSWTLVSTDTQYF.

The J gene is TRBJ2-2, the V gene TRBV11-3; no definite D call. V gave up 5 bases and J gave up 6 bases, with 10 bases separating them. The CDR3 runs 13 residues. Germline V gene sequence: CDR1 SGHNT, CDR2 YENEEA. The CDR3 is CASSQPRPGELFF. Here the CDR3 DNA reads TGTGCCAGCAGCCAACCGCGCCCCGGGGAGCTGTTTTTT.

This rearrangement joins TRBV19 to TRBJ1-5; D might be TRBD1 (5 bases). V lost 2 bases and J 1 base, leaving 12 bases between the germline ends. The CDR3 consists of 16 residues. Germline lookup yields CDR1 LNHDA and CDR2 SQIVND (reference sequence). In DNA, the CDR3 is TGTGCCAGTAGTATAAGGGGCAGGGCGAGCAATCAGCCCCAGCATTTT. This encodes CASSIRGRASNQPQHF.

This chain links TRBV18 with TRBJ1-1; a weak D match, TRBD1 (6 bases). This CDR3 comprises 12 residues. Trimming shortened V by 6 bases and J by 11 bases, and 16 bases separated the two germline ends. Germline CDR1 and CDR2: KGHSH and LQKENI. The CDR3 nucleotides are TGTGCCAGCTCTCGACAGGATAGAGATGCTTTCTTT. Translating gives CASSRQDRDAFF.

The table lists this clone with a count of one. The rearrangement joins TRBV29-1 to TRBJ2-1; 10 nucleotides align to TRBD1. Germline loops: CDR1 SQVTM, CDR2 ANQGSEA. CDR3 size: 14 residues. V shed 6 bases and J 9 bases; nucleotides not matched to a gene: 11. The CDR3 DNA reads TGCAGCGTGGAGGGACAGGGGCCGAGGGGTGAGCAGTTCTTC. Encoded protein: CSVEGQGPRGEQFF.

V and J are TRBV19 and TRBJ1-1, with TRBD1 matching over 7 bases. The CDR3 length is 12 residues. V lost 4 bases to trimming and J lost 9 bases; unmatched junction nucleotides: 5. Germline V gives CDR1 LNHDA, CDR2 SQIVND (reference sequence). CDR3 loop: CASSTGGEKAFF. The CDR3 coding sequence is TGTGCCAGTAGTACAGGGGGTGAAAAAGCTTTCTTT.

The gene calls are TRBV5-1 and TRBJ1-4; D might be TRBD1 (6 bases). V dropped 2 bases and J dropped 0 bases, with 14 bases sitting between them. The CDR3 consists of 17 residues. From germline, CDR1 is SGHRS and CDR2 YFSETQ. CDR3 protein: CASSFSQGTTTNEKLFF. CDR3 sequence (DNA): TGCGCCAGCAGCTTCTCCCAGGGGACAACAACTAATGAAAAACTGTTTTTT.

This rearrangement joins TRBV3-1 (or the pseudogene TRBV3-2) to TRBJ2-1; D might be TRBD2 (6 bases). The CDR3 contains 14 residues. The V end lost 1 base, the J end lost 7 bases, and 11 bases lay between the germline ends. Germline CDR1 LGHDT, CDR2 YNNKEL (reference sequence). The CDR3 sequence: CASSQGPGENEQFF. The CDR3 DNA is TGTGCCAGCAGCCAAGGCCCGGGGGAAAATGAGCAGTTCTTC.

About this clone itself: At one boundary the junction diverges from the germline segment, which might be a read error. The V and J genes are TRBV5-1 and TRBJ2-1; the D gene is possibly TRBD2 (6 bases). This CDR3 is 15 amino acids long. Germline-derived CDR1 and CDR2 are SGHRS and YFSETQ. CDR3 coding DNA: TGCGCCAGCAGCTTGGTTGGGGACTCCTTCAATGAGCAGTTCTTC. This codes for CASSLVGDSFNEQFF.

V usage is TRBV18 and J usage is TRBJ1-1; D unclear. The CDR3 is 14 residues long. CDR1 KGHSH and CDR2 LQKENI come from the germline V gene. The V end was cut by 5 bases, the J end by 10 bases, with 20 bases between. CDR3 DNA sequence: TGTGCCAGCTCAAGCGGGCCCAGCTACACCGGAGCTTTCTTT. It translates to CASSSGPSYTGAFF.

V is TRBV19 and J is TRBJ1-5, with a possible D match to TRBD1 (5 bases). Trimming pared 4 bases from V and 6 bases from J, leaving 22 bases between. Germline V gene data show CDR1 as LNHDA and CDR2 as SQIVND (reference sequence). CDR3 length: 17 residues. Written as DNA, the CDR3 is TGTGCCAGTAGTAACCGATTACAGCCGGAGGGGCGTCAGCCCCAGCATTTT. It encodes CASSNRLQPEGRQPQHF. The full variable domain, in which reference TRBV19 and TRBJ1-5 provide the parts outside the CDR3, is DGGITQSPKYLFRKEGQNVTLSCEQNLNHDAMYWYRQDPGQGLRLIYYSQIVNDFQKGDIAEGYSVSREKKESFPLTVTSAQKNPTAFYLCASSNRLQPEGRQPQHFGDGTRLSIL.

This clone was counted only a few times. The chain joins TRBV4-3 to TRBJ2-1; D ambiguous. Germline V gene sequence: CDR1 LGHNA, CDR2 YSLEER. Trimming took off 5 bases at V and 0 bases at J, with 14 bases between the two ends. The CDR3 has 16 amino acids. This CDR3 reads CASSDLTGSSYNEQFF. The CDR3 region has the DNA TGCGCCAGCAGCGATTTGACTGGAAGCTCCTACAATGAGCAGTTCTTC.

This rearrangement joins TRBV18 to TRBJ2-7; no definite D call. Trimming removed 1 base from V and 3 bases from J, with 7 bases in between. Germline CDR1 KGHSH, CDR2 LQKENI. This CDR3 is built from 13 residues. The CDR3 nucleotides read TGTGCCAGCTCACCACAAGGAGACTACGAGCAGTACTTC. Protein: CASSPQGDYEQYF.

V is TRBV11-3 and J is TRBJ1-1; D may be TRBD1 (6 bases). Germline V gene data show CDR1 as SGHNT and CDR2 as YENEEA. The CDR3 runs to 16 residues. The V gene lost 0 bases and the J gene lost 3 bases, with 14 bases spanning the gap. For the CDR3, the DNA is TGTGCCAGCAGCTTAGATAAAGGGGGACGCCACACTGAAGCTTTCTTT. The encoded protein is CASSLDKGGRHTEAFF.

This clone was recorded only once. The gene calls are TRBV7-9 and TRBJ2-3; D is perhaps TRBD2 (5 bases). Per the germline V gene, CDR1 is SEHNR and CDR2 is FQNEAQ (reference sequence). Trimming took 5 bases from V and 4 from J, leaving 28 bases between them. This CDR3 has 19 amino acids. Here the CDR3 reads CASSPEGGGGDILADTQYF. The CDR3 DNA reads TGTGCCAGCAGCCCCGAGGGTGGCGGAGGAGATATTTTGGCAGATACGCAGTATTTT.

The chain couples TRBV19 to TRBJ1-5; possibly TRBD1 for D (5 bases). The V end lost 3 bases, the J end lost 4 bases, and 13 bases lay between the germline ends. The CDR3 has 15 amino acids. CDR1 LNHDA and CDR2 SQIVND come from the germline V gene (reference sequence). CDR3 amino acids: CASSMGGLTNQPQHF. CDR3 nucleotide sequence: TGTGCCAGTAGTATGGGGGGACTGACAAATCAGCCCCAGCATTTT.